These T cell receptor beta chains were read from a single sample in a study of CD8+ T cells in alopecia areata. Libraries were prepared by immunoSEQ multiplex PCR; TCRdb keeps only in-frame clonotypes and omits some of them. The repertoire holds over 200,000 clones, with about 53% as singletons. Sequencing was performed on CD4+ T cells sorted from blood, taken at week 0. These TCRs come from a human donor with alopecia areata. Each CDR3 is given with its conserved first and last residue. Fields, in order: V gene, clone size, J gene, D gene, CDR3 DNA, CDR3 protein. D genes are given only for firm matches. Not all rows give a size; the values are once, few, many and, for expanded clones, a class.

TRBV5-6	-	TRBJ1-2	-	TGTGCCAGCAGCCCCGGGGGGGCCGCTAACTATGGCTACACCTTC	CASSPGGAANYGYTF
TRBV15	-	TRBJ2-3	-	TGTGCCACCAGCAGAGCCCCTCCCGGAGACTGGCCCCCTAGCACAGATACGCAGTATTTT	CATSRAPPGDWPPSTDTQYF
TRBV7-9	-	TRBJ2-5	-	TGTGCCAGCAGCTTGGAGCGGTACGGCCGAGAGACCCAGTACTTC	CASSLERYGRETQYF
TRBV29-1	few	TRBJ1-1	-	TGCAGCGTTGATAGAATAGGGGGGCGGGCTGAAGCTTTCTTT	CSVDRIGGRAEAFF
TRBV4-1	-	TRBJ2-6	-	TGCGCCAGCAGCGCGGGAATGAGCGGCGGCTCTGGGGCCAACGTCCTGACTTTC	CASSAGMSGGSGANVLTF
TRBV15	-	TRBJ1-2	-	TGTGCCACCAGCAGCTGGGGGTATGGCTACACCTTC	CATSSWGYGYTF
TRBV7-8	few	TRBJ1-5	TRBD1	TGTGCCAGCAGCCCGGGACAGGACTTGGCGCCCCAGCATTTT	CASSPGQDLAPQHF
TRBV29-1	few	TRBJ1-4	-	TGCAGCGGTTCGAGCGGCGTTAATGAAAAACTGTTTTTT	CSGSSGVNEKLFF
TRBV20-1	-	TRBJ2-3	-	TGCAGTGCTATTCTAGATCGTACGCAGTATTTT	CSAILDRTQYF
TRBV5-1	-	TRBJ2-7	-	TGCGCCAGCAGCTTGGTCCCTTGGGGGGACGAGCAGTACTTC	CASSLVPWGDEQYF
TRBV5-6	few	TRBJ2-5	-	TGTGCCAGCAGCTTGGTGGGGGGCAGAGAGACCCAGTACTTC	CASSLVGGRETQYF
TRBV5-1	once	TRBJ2-3	-	TGCGCCAGCAGCCCGAGGACAAACACAGATACGCAGTATTTT	CASSPRTNTDTQYF
TRBV7-2	-	TRBJ2-4	TRBD1	TGTGCCAGCAGCTTCCCTGGGACAGGGAACATTCAGTACTTC	CASSFPGTGNIQYF
TRBV7-2	-	TRBJ1-2	-	TGTGCCAGCAGCACCCTGCTGGGGGGGTTAGGCTACACCTTC	CASSTLLGGLGYTF
TRBV12-5	few	TRBJ2-3	TRBD2	TGTGCTAGTGGTTTCATGGCGGGGGTTACAGATACGCAGTATTTT	CASGFMAGVTDTQYF
TRBV30	few	TRBJ1-1	-	TGTGCCTGGAGTCAAAACACGGACCGGGGCGCTTTCTTT	CAWSQNTDRGAFF
TRBV5-1	few	TRBJ2-1	-	TGCGCCAGCAGCCCCGTCCGCTCGGGGAATGAGCAGTTCTTC	CASSPVRSGNEQFF
TRBV5-6	-	TRBJ2-2	-	TGTGCCAGCAGCTTAGTTGGGACATCGGGCACCGGGGAGCTGTTTTTT	CASSLVGTSGTGELFF
TRBV9	-	TRBJ2-7	-	TGTGCCAGCAGCGTAGATCCAGATACCTACGAGCAGTACTTC	CASSVDPDTYEQYF
TRBV29-1	-	TRBJ2-1	-	TGCAGCGTTGAAGATTCTGGGCTCTTC	CSVEDSGLF
TRBV29-1	-	TRBJ2-3	TRBD1	TGCAGCGTTGCTACAGGGGGCGCAGATACGCAGTATTTT	CSVATGGADTQYF
TRBV10-3	-	TRBJ2-3	-	TGTGCCATCAGTGAGGAGACTACTTCCCCAGATACGCAGTATTTT	CAISEETTSPDTQYF
TRBV4-2	-	TRBJ2-1	-	TGTGCCAGCAGCCATTACAATGAGCAGTTCTTC	CASSHYNEQFF
TRBV6-6	once	TRBJ2-3	TRBD2	TGTGCCAGCAGTTACTTAGCGGGAGTGATAGATACGCAGTATTTT	CASSYLAGVIDTQYF
TRBV6-5	few	TRBJ1-1	-	TGTGCCAGCAGTGCGACCCGGAACGCTGAAGCTTTCTTT	CASSATRNAEAFF
TRBV4-1	few	TRBJ2-2	TRBD2	TGCGCCAGCAGCCAAGATGTCGGACTAGCGGGAGGAACTACCGGGGAGCTGTTTTTT	CASSQDVGLAGGTTGELFF
TRBV5-1	-	TRBJ2-7	-	TGCGCCAGCAGCTTACCGGGAACCACCTACGAGCAGTACTTC	CASSLPGTTYEQYF
TRBV30	-	TRBJ1-1	TRBD1	TGTGCCTGGAGTCCCACAGGGGGTTGGGGGACTGAAGCTTTCTTT	CAWSPTGGWGTEAFF
TRBV9	few	TRBJ2-7	TRBD1	TGTGCCAGCAGCGTCGGACAGGGCCACGAGCAGTACTTC	CASSVGQGHEQYF
TRBV7-9	-	TRBJ2-5	-	TGTGCCAGCAGCTTAGTGACACTTTATTCGGAGACCCAGTACTTC	CASSLVTLYSETQYF
TRBV4-1	-	TRBJ2-3	-	TGCGCCAGCAGCGCCGGGTGGTCCCCTAGCACAGATACGCAGTATTTT	CASSAGWSPSTDTQYF
TRBV5-1	-	TRBJ2-6	-	TGCGCCAGCAGCCTATCCCAGGGTGCTGGGGCCAACGTCCTGACTTTC	CASSLSQGAGANVLTF
TRBV27	few	TRBJ1-5	-	TGTGCCAGCAGTCAAAATAGGGACGTCCACGTTAACGATCAGCCCCAGCATTTT	CASSQNRDVHVNDQPQHF
TRBV7-9	few	TRBJ1-2	-	TGTGCCAGCAGCGTATTCAGGGAAGGGGAAGGCTACACCTTC	CASSVFREGEGYTF
TRBV5-4	-	TRBJ2-4	TRBD1	TGTGCCAGCAGCATGACAGGGTTGGTGGACATTCAGTACTTC	CASSMTGLVDIQYF
TRBV11-2	-	TRBJ1-5	-	TGTGCCAGCAGTCCTGGAAGGGGCAAGAGGAGCAATCAGCCCCAGCATTTT	CASSPGRGKRSNQPQHF
TRBV7-9	-	TRBJ2-3	-	TGTGCCAGCAGCTTAGCGCAGGGGCCGGATACGCAGTATTTT	CASSLAQGPDTQYF
TRBV28	few	TRBJ2-3	TRBD1	TGTGCCCATAGGGGCAGGGGGCGAATTGATACGCAGTATTTT	CAHRGRGRIDTQYF
TRBV7-2	-	TRBJ1-1	-	TGTGCCAGCAGCGTAGCTAGGGACACTGAAGCTTTCTTT	CASSVARDTEAFF
TRBV19	-	TRBJ1-5	TRBD1	TGTGCCACTGAGGACAGGGCGGGCAATCAGCCCCAGCATTTT	CATEDRAGNQPQHF
TRBV14	few	TRBJ1-2	-	TGTGCCAGCAGCCGGAGTTCAAGAGCTAACTATGGCTACACCTTC	CASSRSSRANYGYTF
TRBV4-2	-	TRBJ2-5	-	TGTGCCAGCAACCAAGAATATCGCGGGGCCGCGGAGGAGACCCAGTACTTC	CASNQEYRGAAEETQYF
TRBV7-2	few	TRBJ2-7	TRBD2	TGTGCCAGCAGTTTGACCGGGACTAACCACGAGCAGTACTTC	CASSLTGTNHEQYF
TRBV18	-	TRBJ2-7	-	TGTGCCAGCTCCCCGACAGGACTATACGAGCAGTACTTC	CASSPTGLYEQYF
TRBV30	-	TRBJ1-5	-	TGTGCCTGGGGACAACAGGGTGTGTGGCAGCCCCAGCATTTT	CAWGQQGVWQPQHF
TRBV29-1	-	TRBJ2-7	-	TGCAGCGTTTCGCGGCGAACCGACTACGAGCAGTACTTC	CSVSRRTDYEQYF
TRBV9	few	TRBJ2-4	-	TGTGCCAGCAGCGTAGGTGGACAGGGAGGGGACATTCAGTACTTC	CASSVGGQGGDIQYF
TRBV29-1	-	TRBJ2-3	-	TGCAGCGTTGGGGAGAACTCCGCAGATACGCAGTATTTT	CSVGENSADTQYF
TRBV5-6	-	TRBJ2-7	-	TGTGCCAGCAGCTACGGGACGAGCTTACGATACGAGCAGTACTTC	CASSYGTSLRYEQYF
TRBV29-1	-	TRBJ2-7	-	TGCAGCGTTGAAGACGAAGGTTACGAGCAGTACTTC	CSVEDEGYEQYF
TRBV11-2	-	TRBJ2-5	-	TGTGCCAGCAGCTTTACGGGGGGCGGGGAGACCCAGTACTTC	CASSFTGGGETQYF